The T cell receptor (beta chain) under discussion was sequenced for a study of cytomegalovirus exposure and HLA in healthy donors. This clone has ten or more counts. What it recognizes is unknown. Notes on the study in general: V segments that were indistinguishable, TRBV6-2 and TRBV6-3 among them, were omitted from analysis. Per a later analysis, about 18,000 TCR beta sequences showed association with HLA alleles at 0.05 false discovery rate.

The PCR used 60 Vbeta and 13 Jbeta primers. Measured with immunoSEQ multiplex PCR; TCRdb has only the in-frame clones, and not every one. The sample lists around 140,000 clones; around 87% were seen once. V was trimmed by 6 bases and J by 0 bases, leaving 17 bases between them. The CDR3 is 17 residues long. The germline CDR1 and CDR2 sequences are MRHNA and SNTAGT. V and J are TRBV6-4 and TRBJ2-2; the D gene is possibly TRBD1 (6 bases). Sequencing used PBMCs. The receptor was isolated from a young woman in good health and CMV-seronegative. In DNA, the CDR3 is TGTGCCAGCAGCGCAGACCAAACAGGGACGAACACCGGGGAGCTGTTTTTT. Amino acids: CASSADQTGTNTGELFF.